This T cell receptor (beta chain) derives from a study of T-cell reconstitution after alpha-beta-depleted transplantation in children. Points from the study as a whole: The high TCRbeta diversity at day 60 in some patients came from surviving recipient T cells and thymic progenitors. Several hundred expanded graft clones reportedly gave rise to the alpha-beta T cells present about two months after transplant. At the one-year point after transplant, T-cell counts and TCRbeta diversity were found to come mostly from T cells that had been newly produced.

Unique molecular identifiers tagged the TCRbeta library. TCRdb analysed the PCR reads with MiXCR anew, one entry per CDR3 protein. This table has about 140,000 distinct CDR3 sequences, around 8.5% appearing once. The V gene's germline CDR1 is SQVTM and CDR2 ANQGSEA. The V end lost 2 bases, the J end lost 1 base, and 7 bases lay between the germline ends. The CDR3 covers 13 residues. This clonotype has only a few counts. Its antigen is as yet unknown. The chain recombines TRBV29-1 with TRBJ2-3, with unresolved D. The TCR originated in a female patient aged 2-15 years who had a stem cell transplant for congenital amegakaryocytic thrombocytopenia, so the T cells may come from the graft donor. Source: PBMCs, mostly from graft donor cells, taken 180 days after TCRalphabeta/CD19-depleted stem cell transplant. The CDR3 bases are TGCAGCGTTGAAACTCCCGGCACAGATACGCAGTATTTT. Translation gives CSVETPGTDTQYF.